The 9 T cell receptor beta chains in this list originate from one sample, sequenced in a study of PD-L1 blockade in urothelial cancer (dated by TCRdb to about 2017). Sample time point, as interpreted from the label and publication: peripheral blood 6 weeks after treatment start. Library preparation used the immunoSEQ multiplex PCR assay. Here the immuneACCESS table is served through TCRdb, limited to in-frame sequences with V and J called. Missing clones are a known gap in these copies; in checked studies unresolved V genes cover under half, and the rest lacks a known reason. This sample comprises around 40,000 clones, about 86% of them detected only once. The top ten clonotypes cover 24% of the sample. Sample: PBMCs, taken around atezolizumab (anti-PD-L1) treatment. Receptors were obtained from a man in his 60s with urothelial cancer.

This chain links TRBV19 with TRBJ1-1; the D gene is possibly TRBD1 (5 bases). Germline CDR1 is LNHDA and CDR2 is SQIVND (reference sequence). This CDR3 contains 15 residues. The germline V and J ends were trimmed by 3 bases and 4 bases, with 15 bases remaining between them. CDR3 loop: CASSILGGEGTEAFF. CDR3 nucleotides: TGTGCCAGTAGTATCCTCGGGGGAGAGGGCACTGAAGCTTTCTTT. The full variable domain, with the rest looked up from reference TRBV19 and TRBJ1-1, is DGGITQSPKYLFRKEGQNVTLSCEQNLNHDAMYWYRQDPGQGLRLIYYSQIVNDFQKGDIAEGYSVSREKKESFPLTVTSAQKNPTAFYLCASSILGGEGTEAFFGQGTRLTVV.

The chain couples TRBV7-2 to TRBJ2-1, with TRBD1 matching 11 bases. The germline V gene encodes CDR1 SGHTA and CDR2 FQGNSA. The CDR3 has 15 amino acids. J gave up 5 bases and V 4 bases, and 4 bases lay outside the gene matches. The CDR3 coding sequence is TGTGCCAGCAGCTCCCGGGACAGGGGGAACAATGAGCAGTTCTTC. This gives the protein CASSSRDRGNNEQFF.

The chain recombines TRBV4-1 with TRBJ2-2; 10 nucleotides match TRBD2. The ends lost 4 bases at V and 0 bases at J; junction bases unmatched: 8. Germline CDR1 is MGHRA and CDR2 is YSYEKL. The CDR3 extends over 18 amino acids. The CDR3 is CASSPRLAGATNTGELFF. The DNA of the CDR3 is TGCGCCAGCAGCCCCCGACTAGCGGGCGCTACGAACACCGGGGAGCTGTTTTTT.

V gene TRBV11-2 combines with J gene TRBJ1-6; possibly TRBD1 for D (5 bases). The CDR3 has 14 amino acids. V lost 1 base and J 9 bases, leaving 10 bases between the germline ends. Germline assignment: CDR1 SGHAT and CDR2 FQNNGV. This CDR3 is CASSLAQGGSPLHF. CDR3 bases: TGTGCCAGCAGCTTAGCCCAGGGTGGTTCACCCCTCCACTTT.

This clone was counted once. The gene calls are TRBV15 and TRBJ2-1, with 14 bases matching TRBD2. The CDR3 is 16 amino acids. Germline values: CDR1 LNHNV, CDR2 YYDKDF (reference sequence). The trim removed 0 bases at V and 8 bases at J, leaving 3 bases unmatched. CDR3 DNA: TGTGCCACCAGCAGAGAAGGGACTAGCGGGAGCCATGAGCAGTTCTTC. Translated, it gives CATSREGTSGSHEQFF.

The sample holds one count of this clone. The chain recombines TRBV29-1 with TRBJ2-3; unclear D gene. CDR1 is SQVTM, CDR2 ANQGSEA, per germline. With 0 bases removed from V and 4 bases from J, the gap between germline ends came to 11 bases. The CDR3 totals 14 residues. The CDR3 sequence: CSVEERLAADTQYF. Here the CDR3 DNA reads TGCAGCGTTGAAGAAAGGCTGGCGGCAGATACGCAGTATTTT.

This sequence joins TRBV27 and TRBJ2-7; 12 bases fit TRBD1. CDR3 length: 16 residues. Germline values: CDR1 MNHEY, CDR2 SMNVEV (reference sequence). V shed 8 bases, J shed 4 bases, and the junction held 12 bases outside the gene matches. CDR3 region: CASGNIRDRGLYEQYF. DNA for the CDR3: TGTGCCAGCGGAAACATTCGGGACAGGGGGCTTTACGAGCAGTACTTC.

This clone occurred once. The J gene is TRBJ1-1, the V gene TRBV5-4, with D perhaps TRBD1 (6 bases). The CDR3 runs to 15 residues. The germline gives CDR1 SGHNT, CDR2 YYREEE (reference sequence). Trimming left V 4 bases short and J 5 bases short, with 18 bases between. CDR3 sequence: CASSGQTGDGTEAFF. The CDR3 nucleotides are TGTGCCAGCAGCGGCCAGACAGGAGACGGTACTGAAGCTTTCTTT.

Regarding this clone: The junction departs from the called germline gene at one end, perhaps through a read error. The chain carries TRBV7-7 and TRBJ2-2; possible D gene TRBD1, 6 bases. Germline values: CDR1 SSHAT, CDR2 FNYEAQ (reference sequence). This CDR3 comprises 15 residues. Here the CDR3 DNA reads TGTGCTAGCAGCTCAGAGGGGGTTCTGACCGGGGAGCTGTTTTTT. Translated, it gives CASSSEGVLTGELFF.